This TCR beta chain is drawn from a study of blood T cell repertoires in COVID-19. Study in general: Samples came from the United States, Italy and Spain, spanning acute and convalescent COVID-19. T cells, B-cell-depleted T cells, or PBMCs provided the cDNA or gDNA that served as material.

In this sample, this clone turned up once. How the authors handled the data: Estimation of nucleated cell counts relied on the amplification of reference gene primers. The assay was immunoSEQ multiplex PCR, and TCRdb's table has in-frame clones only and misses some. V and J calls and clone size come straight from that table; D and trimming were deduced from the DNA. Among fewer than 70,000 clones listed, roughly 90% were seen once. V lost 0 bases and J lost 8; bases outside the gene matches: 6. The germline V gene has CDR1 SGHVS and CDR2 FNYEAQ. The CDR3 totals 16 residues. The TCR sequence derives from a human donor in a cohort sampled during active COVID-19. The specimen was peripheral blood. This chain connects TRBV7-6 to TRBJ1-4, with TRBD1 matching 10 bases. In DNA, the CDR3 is TGTGCCAGCAGCTTAGCGGTTGGGACAGGGGTAGAAAAACTGTTTTTT. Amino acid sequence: CASSLAVGTGVEKLFF.